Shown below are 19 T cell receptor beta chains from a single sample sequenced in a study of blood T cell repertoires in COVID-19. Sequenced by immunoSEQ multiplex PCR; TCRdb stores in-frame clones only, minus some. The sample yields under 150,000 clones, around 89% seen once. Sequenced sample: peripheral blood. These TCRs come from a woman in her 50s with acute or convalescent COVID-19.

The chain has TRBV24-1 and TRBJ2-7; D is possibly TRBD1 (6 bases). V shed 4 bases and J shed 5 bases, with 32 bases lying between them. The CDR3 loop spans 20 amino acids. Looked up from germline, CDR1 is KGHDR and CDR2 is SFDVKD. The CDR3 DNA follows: TGTGCCACCAGTGACGAACCGGGACGTAGAGGGGGTAGTGGAGGTAACGAGCAGTACTTC. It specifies CATSDEPGRRGGSGGNEQYF.

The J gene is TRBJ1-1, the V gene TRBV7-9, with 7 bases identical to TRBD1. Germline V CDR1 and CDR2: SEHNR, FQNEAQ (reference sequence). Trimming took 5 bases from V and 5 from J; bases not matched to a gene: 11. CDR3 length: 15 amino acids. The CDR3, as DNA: TGTGCCAGCAGCGCCACCGGGACAGCTATAACTGAAGCTTTCTTT. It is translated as CASSATGTAITEAFF.

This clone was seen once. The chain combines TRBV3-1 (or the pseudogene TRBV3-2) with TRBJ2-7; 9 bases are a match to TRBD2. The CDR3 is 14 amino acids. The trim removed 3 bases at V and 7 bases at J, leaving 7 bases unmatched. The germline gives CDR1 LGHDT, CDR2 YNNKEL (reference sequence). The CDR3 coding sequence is TGTGCCAGCAGCCAGGCGGGAGGGCCGGAGGAGCAGTACTTC. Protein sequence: CASSQAGGPEEQYF.

CDR3 region: CASSWATSGLTDTQYF. The CDR3 DNA sequence: TGTGCCAGCAGCTGGGCGACTAGCGGACTCACAGATACGCAGTATTTT. V usage is TRBV5-4 and J usage is TRBJ2-3; 9 bases align to TRBD2. The germline V gene encodes CDR1 SGHNT and CDR2 YYREEE (reference sequence). The CDR3 consists of 16 residues. V gave up 3 bases and J gave up 2 bases; unmatched junction bases: 7.

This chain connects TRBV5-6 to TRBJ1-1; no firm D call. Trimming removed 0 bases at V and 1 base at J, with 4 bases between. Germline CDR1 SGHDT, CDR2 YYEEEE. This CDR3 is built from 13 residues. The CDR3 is CASSLGRNTEAFF. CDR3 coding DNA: TGTGCCAGCAGCTTGGGCAGGAACACTGAAGCTTTCTTT.

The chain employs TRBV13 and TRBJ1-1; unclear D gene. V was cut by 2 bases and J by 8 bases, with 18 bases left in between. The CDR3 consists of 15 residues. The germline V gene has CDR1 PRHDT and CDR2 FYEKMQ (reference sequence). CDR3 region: CASSLSIEEGWEAFF. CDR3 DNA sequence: TGTGCCAGCAGCTTATCTATTGAGGAAGGATGGGAAGCTTTCTTT.

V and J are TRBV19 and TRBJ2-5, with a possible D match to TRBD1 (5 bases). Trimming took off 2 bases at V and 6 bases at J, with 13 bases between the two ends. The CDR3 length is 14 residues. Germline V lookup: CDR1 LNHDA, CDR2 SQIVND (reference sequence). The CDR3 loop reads CASSITGPGKTQYF. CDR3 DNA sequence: TGTGCCAGTAGTATAACGGGCCCAGGGAAGACCCAGTACTTC.

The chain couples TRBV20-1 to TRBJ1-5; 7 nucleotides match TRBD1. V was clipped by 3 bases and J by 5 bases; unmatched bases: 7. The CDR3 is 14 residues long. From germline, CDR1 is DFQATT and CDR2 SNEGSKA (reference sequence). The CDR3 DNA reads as TGCAGTGCTAGTGGGACAGCGGCCGATCAGCCCCAGCATTTT. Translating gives CSASGTAADQPQHF.

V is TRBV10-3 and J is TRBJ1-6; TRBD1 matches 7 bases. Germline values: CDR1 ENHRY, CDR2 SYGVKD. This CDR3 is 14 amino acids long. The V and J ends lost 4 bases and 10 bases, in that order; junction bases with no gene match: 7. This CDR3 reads CAISVKGANSPLHF. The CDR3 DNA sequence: TGTGCCATCAGTGTGAAGGGGGCAAACTCACCCCTCCACTTT.

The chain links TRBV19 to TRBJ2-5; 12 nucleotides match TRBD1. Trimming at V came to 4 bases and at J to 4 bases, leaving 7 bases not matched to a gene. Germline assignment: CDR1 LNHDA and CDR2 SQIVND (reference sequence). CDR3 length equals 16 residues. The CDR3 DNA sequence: TGTGCCAGTAGTAGAGGGACAGGGGGCTTTCGAGAGACCCAGTACTTC. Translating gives CASSRGTGGFRETQYF.

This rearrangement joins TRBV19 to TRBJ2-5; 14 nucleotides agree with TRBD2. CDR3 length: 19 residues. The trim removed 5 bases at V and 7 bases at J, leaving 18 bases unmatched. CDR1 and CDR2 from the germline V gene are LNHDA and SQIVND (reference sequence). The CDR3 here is CASSARDMKTSGGARTQYF. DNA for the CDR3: TGTGCCAGTAGTGCACGGGACATGAAGACTAGCGGGGGGGCCCGGACCCAGTACTTC.

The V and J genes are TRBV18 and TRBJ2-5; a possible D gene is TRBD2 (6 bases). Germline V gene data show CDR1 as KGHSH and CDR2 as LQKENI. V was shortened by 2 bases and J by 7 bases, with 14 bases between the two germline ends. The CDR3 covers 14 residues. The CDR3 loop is CASSPAGPPGTQYF. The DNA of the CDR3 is TGTGCCAGCTCACCAGCGGGACCCCCGGGGACCCAGTACTTC.

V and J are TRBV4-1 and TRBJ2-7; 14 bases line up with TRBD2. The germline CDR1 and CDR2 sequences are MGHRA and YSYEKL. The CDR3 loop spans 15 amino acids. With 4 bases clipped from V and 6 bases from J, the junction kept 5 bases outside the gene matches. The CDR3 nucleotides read TGCGCCAGCAGCCGGGGACTAGCGGGAGTCGGCGAGCAGTACTTC. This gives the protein CASSRGLAGVGEQYF.

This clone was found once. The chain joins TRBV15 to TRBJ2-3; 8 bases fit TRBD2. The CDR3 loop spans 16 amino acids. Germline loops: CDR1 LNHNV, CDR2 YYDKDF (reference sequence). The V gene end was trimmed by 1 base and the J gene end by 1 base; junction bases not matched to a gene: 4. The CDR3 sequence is CATSRASGSGTDTQYF. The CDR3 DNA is TGTGCCACCAGCAGAGCCAGCGGGAGTGGCACAGATACGCAGTATTTT.

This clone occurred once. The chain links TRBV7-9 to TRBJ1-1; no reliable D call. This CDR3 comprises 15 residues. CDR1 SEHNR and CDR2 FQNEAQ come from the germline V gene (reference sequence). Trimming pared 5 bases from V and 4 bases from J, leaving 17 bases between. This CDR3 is CASSNKGGLGTEAFF. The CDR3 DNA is TGTGCCAGCAGCAATAAGGGCGGGCTGGGCACTGAAGCTTTCTTT.

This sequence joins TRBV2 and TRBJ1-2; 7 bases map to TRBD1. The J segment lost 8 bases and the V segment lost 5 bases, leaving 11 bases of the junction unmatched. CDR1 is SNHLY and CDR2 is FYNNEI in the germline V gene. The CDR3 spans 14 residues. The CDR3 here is CASSRNDRAVGYTF. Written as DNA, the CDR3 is TGTGCCAGCAGTCGTAACGACAGGGCGGTCGGCTACACCTTC.

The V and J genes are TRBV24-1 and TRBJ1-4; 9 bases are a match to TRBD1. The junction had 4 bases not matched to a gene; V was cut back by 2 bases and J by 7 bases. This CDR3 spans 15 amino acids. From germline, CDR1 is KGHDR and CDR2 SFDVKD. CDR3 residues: CATSDSGTGSEKLFF. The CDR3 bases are TGTGCCACCAGTGATTCCGGGACAGGGTCTGAAAAACTGTTTTTT.

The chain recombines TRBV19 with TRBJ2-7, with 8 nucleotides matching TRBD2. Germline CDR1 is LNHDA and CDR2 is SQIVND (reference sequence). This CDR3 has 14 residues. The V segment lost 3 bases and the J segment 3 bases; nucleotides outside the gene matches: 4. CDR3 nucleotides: TGTGCCAGTAGTATGAGCGGGGGTAACTACGAGCAGTACTTC. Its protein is CASSMSGGNYEQYF.

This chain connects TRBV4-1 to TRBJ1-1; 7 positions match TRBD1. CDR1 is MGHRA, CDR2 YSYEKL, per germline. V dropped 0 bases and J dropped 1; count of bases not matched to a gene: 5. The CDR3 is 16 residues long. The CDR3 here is CASSQETDRANTEAFF. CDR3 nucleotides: TGCGCCAGCAGCCAAGAGACCGACAGGGCGAACACTGAAGCTTTCTTT.